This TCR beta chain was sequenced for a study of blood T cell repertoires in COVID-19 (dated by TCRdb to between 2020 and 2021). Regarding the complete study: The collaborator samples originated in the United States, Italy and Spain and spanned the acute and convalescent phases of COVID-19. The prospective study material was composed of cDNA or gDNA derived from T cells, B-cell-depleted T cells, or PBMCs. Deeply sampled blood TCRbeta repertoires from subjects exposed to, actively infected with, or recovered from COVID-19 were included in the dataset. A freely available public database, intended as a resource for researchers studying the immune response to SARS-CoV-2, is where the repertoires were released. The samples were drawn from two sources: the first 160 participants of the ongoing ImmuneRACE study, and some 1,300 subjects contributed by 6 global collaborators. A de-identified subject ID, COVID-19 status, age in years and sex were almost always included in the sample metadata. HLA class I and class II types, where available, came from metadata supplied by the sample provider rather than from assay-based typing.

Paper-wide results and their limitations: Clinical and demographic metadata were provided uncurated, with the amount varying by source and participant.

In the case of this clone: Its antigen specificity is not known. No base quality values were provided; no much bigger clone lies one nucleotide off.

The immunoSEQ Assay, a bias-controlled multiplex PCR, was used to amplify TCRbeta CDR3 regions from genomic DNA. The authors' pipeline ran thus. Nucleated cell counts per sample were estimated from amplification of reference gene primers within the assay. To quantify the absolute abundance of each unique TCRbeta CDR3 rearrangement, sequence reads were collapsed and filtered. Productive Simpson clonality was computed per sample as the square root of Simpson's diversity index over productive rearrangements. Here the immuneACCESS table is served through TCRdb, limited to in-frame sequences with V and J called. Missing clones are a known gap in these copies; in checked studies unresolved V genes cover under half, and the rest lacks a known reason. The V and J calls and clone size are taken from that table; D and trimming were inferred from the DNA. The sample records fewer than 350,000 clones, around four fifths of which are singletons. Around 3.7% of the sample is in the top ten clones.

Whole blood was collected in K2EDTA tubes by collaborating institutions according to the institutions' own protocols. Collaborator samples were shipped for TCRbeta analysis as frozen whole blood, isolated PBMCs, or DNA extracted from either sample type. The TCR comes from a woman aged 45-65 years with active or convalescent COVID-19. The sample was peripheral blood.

The nucleotide sequence reads as follows: TGTGCCAGCAGCGCGGGACTAAACTATGGCTACACCTTC. This translates into CASSAGLNYGYTF. The V gene is TRBV2 and the J gene is TRBJ1-2; the D gene is possibly TRBD1, with 5 bases matching. The CDR3 has 13 amino acids, counting the end cysteine and phenylalanine. The entry retains the CDR3 DNA only, 39 bases that are in frame from base 1. The trim is 6 bases for V and 2 bases for J, with a gap of 10 bases between the germline ends. The germline V gene sets CDR1 to SNHLY and CDR2 to FYNNEI.